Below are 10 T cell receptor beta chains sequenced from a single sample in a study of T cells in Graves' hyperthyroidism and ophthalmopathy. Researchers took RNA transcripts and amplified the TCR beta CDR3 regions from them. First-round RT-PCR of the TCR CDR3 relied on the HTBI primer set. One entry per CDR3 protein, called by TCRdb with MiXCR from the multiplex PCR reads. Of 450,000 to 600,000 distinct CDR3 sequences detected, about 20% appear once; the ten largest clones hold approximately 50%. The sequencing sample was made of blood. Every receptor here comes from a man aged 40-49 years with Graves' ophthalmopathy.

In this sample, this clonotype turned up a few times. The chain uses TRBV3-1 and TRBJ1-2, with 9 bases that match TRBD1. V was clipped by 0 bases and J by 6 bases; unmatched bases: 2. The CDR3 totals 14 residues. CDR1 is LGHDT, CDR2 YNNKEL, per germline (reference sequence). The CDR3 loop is CASSQDRTGDGYTF. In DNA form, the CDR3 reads TGTGCCAGCAGCCAAGATAGGACAGGGGATGGCTACACCTTC.

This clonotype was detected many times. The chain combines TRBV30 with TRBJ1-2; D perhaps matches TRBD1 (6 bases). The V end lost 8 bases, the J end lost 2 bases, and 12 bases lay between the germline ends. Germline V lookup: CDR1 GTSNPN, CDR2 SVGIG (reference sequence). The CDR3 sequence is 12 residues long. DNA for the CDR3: TGTGCCGGCCCAACAGGGAACTATGGCTACACCTTC. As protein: CAGPTGNYGYTF.

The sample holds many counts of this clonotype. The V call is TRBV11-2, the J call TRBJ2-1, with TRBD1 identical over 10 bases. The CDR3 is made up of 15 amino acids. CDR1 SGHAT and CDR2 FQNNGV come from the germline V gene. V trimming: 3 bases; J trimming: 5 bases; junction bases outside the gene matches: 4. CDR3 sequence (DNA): TGTGCCAGCAGCTTGGACAGGGGGACAAACAATGAGCAGTTCTTC. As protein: CASSLDRGTNNEQFF. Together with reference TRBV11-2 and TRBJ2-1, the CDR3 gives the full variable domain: EAGVAQSPRYKIIEKRQSVAFWCNPISGHATLYWYQQILGQGPKLLIQFQNNGVVDDSQLPKDRFSAERLKGVDSTLKIQPAKLEDSAVYLCASSLDRGTNNEQFFGPGTRLTVL.

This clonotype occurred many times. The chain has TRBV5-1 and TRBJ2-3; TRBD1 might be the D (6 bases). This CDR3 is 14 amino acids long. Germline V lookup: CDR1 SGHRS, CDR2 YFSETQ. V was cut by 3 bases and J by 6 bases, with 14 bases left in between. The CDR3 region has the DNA TGCGCCAGCAGCTCTATGGTTCAGGGGGATACGCAGTATTTT. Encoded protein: CASSSMVQGDTQYF.

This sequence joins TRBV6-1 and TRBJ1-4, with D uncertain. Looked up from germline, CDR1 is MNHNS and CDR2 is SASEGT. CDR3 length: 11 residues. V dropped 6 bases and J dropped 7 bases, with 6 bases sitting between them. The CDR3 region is CASSPLEKLFF. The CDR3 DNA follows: TGTGCCAGCAGCCCCCTTGAAAAACTGTTTTTT.

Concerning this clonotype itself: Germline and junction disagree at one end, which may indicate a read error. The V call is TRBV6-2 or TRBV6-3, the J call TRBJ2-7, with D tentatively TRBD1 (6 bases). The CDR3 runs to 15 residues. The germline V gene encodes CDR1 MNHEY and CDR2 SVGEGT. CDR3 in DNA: TGTGCCAGCAGGCCTGACAGGCCAGGGAGCTACGAGCAGCACTTC. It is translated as CASRPDRPGSYEQHF.

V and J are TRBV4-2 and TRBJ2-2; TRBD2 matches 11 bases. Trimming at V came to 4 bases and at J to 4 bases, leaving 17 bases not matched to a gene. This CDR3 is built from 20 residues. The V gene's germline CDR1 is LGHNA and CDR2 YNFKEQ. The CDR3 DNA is TGTGCCAGCAGCCCCCAGGGAACTAGCGGGAGTCCACGGTCCACCGGGGAGCTGTTTTTT. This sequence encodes CASSPQGTSGSPRSTGELFF.

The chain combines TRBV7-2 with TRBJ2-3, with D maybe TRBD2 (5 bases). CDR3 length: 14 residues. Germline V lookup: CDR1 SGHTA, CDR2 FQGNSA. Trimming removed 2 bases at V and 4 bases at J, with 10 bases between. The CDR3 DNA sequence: TGTGCCAGCAGCTTACGCAGTAGCGCAGATACGCAGTATTTT. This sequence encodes CASSLRSSADTQYF.

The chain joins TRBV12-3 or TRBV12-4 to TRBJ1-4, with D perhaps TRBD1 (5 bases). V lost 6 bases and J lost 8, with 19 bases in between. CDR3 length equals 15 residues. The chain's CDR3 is CASRPQGGRGEKLFF. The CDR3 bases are TGTGCCAGCAGGCCGCAGGGAGGGAGAGGGGAAAAACTGTTTTTT.

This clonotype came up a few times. The CDR3 region is CASRTPPLAQYF. Here the CDR3 DNA reads TGTGCCAGCAGGACCCCCCCCTTGGCCCAGTACTTC. The J gene is TRBJ2-5, the V gene TRBV6-2 or TRBV6-3; D remains ambiguous. Germline V CDR1 and CDR2: MNHEY, SVGEGT. V lost 6 bases and J 9 bases, leaving 14 bases between the germline ends. This CDR3 comprises 12 residues.